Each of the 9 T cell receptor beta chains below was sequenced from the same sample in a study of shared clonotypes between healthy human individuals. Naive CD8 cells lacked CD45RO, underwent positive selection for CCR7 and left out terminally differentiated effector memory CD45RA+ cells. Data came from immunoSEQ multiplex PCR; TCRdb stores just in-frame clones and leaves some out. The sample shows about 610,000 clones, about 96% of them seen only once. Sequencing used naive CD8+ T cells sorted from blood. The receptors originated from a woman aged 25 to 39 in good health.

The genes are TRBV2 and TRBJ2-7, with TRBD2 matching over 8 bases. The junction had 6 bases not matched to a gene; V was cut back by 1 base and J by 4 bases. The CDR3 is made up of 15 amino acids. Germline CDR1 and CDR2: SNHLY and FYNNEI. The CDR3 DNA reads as TGTGCCAGCAGTGAAGGGTACGGGAGGGCTTACGAGCAGTACTTC. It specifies CASSEGYGRAYEQYF.

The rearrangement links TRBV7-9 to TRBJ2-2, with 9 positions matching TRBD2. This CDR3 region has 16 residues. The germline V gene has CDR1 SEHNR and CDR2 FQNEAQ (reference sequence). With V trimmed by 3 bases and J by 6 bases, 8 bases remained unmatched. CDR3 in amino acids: CASSFHLSGSPGELFF. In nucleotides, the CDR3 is TGTGCCAGCAGCTTCCACCTTAGCGGGAGTCCCGGGGAGCTGTTTTTT.

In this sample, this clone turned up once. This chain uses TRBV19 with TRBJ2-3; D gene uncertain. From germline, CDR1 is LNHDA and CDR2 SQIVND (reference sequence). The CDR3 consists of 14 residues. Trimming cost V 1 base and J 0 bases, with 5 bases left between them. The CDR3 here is CASSIVRSTDTQYF. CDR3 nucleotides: TGTGCCAGTAGTATAGTCCGGAGCACAGATACGCAGTATTTT.

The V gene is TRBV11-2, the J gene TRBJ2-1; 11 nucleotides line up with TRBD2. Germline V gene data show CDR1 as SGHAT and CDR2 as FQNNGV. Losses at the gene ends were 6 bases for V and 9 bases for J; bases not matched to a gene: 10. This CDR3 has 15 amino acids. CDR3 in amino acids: CASRSLAGEEGEQFF. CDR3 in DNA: TGTGCCAGCAGGTCACTAGCGGGAGAAGAGGGTGAGCAGTTCTTC.

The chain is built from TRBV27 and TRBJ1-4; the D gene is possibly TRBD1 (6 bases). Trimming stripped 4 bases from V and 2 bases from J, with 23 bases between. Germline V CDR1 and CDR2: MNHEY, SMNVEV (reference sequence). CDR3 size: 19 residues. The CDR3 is CASSSGQQGILTTNEKLFF. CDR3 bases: TGTGCCAGCAGTTCTGGACAGCAGGGGATATTGACGACTAATGAAAAACTGTTTTTT.

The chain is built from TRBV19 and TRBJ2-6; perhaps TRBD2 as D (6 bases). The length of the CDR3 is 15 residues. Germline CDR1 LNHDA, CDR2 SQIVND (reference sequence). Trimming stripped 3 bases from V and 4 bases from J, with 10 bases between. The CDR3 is CASSIPRGGANVLTF. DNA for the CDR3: TGTGCCAGTAGTATCCCCCGGGGGGGGGCCAACGTCCTGACTTTC.

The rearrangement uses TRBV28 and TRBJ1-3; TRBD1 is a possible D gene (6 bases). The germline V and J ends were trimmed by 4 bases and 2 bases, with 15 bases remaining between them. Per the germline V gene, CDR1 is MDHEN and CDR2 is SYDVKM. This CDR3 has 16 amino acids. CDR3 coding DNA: TGTGCCAGCAGTTCTTGGGACAATCCAACTGGAAACACCATATATTTT. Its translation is CASSSWDNPTGNTIYF.

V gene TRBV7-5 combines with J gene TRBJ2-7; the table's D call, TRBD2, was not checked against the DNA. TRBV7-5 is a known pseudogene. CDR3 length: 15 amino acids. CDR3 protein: CVRSVRTSGSPEQYF. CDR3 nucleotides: TGTGTCAGAAGCGTGAGGACTAGCGGGAGCCCCGAGCAGTACTTC.

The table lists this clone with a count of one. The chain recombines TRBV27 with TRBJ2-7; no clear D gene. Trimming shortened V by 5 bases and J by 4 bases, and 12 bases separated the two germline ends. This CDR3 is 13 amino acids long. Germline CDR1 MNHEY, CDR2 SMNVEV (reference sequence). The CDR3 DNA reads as TGTGCCAGCAGTCTTGGGATGGTGTACGAGCAGTACTTC. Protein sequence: CASSLGMVYEQYF.